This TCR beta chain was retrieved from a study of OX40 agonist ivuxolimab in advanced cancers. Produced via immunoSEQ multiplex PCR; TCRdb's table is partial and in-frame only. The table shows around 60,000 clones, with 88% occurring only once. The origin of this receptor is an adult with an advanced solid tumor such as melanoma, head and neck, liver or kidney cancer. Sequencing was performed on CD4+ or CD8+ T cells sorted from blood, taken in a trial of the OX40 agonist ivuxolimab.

Written as DNA, the CDR3 is TGTGCCAGCAGCCCCCGACTAGCGGGCGTAAATGAGCAGTTCTTC. Translated, it gives CASSPRLAGVNEQFF. The V and J genes are TRBV7-2 and TRBJ2-1; 10 bases fit TRBD2. Trimming cost V 5 bases and J 7 bases; bases outside gene matches: 8. Germline loops: CDR1 SGHTA, CDR2 FQGNSA. CDR3 length: 15 amino acids.